Each of the 20 T cell receptor beta chains below was sequenced from the same sample in a study of CD8+ T cells in alopecia areata (dated by TCRdb to the late 2010s). The library was produced with the immunoSEQ multiplex PCR assay. RNA was extracted from all samples and reverse transcribed into cDNA, which served as template for TCR sequencing. In its TCRdb copy, this immuneACCESS table keeps in-frame sequences only and misses some clones. Where compared with another copy, unresolved V genes explain less than half of these, and the others have no known cause. The sample has under 250,000 clones on record, 50% to 70% of them singletons. 0.45% of the sample is held by the ten biggest clonotypes. What this sample's time point label stands for: baseline before oral tofacitinib. Sequencing was performed on CD4+ T cells sorted from blood, taken at week 0. The source of these receptors is a human donor with alopecia areata.

This chain joins TRBV7-8 and TRBJ2-1, with 13 bases lining up with TRBD2. The CDR3 extends over 14 amino acids. Germline V gene sequence: CDR1 SGHVS, CDR2 FQNEAQ. The V and J ends lost 6 bases and 6 bases, in that order; junction bases with no gene match: 2. CDR3 sequence: CASSRTSGSNEQFF. CDR3 in DNA: TGTGCCAGCAGTCGGACTAGCGGGAGCAATGAGCAGTTCTTC.

This clone was counted only a few times. V usage is TRBV29-1 and J usage is TRBJ2-1, with unresolved D. CDR3 length equals 12 residues. The V end lost 4 bases, the J end lost 9 bases, and 13 bases lay between the germline ends. Germline V gene data show CDR1 as SQVTM and CDR2 as ANQGSEA. CDR3 sequence: CSVGDRVGEQFF. In nucleotides, the CDR3 is TGCAGCGTTGGAGACCGAGTGGGTGAGCAGTTCTTC.

The V call is TRBV2, the J call TRBJ2-5; a possible D gene is TRBD2 (7 bases). Germline V gene data show CDR1 as SNHLY and CDR2 as FYNNEI. Trimming removed 7 bases at V and 11 bases at J, with 23 bases between. CDR3 length: 14 amino acids. The CDR3 region is CASKGGTQGGEQYF. The CDR3 region has the DNA TGTGCCAGCAAGGGGGGCACACAGGGAGGGGAGCAGTACTTC.

CDR3 sequence (DNA): TGTACCGGAAGGACAGGGTCTTATGGCTACACCTTC. It yields the protein CTGRTGSYGYTF. The genes are TRBV19 and TRBJ1-2; 8 bases are a match to TRBD1. The CDR3 extends over 12 amino acids. The germline gives CDR1 LNHDA, CDR2 SQIVND (reference sequence).

The chain links TRBV6-1 to TRBJ1-1, with D unclear. Trimming stripped 5 bases from V and 1 base from J, with 11 bases between. CDR1 and CDR2 from the germline V gene are MNHNS and SASEGT. The CDR3 is 14 residues long. This chain's CDR3 is CASSQLVGNTEAFF. Here the CDR3 DNA reads TGTGCCAGCAGTCAACTGGTCGGGAACACTGAAGCTTTCTTT.

The genes are TRBV5-4 and TRBJ1-2; tentatively, D is TRBD1 (5 bases). Trimming took 4 bases from V and 8 from J, leaving 15 bases between them. This CDR3 is built from 13 residues. Germline lookup yields CDR1 SGHNT and CDR2 YYREEE (reference sequence). CDR3 sequence (DNA): TGTGCCAGCAGCCTGGGGGACCGTTGGGGCTACACCTTC. This codes for CASSLGDRWGYTF.

Remarks on this clone: This specimen includes other DNA sequences encoding the same CDR3. The chain combines TRBV18 with TRBJ1-1; a possible D gene is TRBD1 (6 bases). CDR3 length: 13 residues. Germline CDR1 and CDR2: KGHSH and LQKENI. V shed 4 bases and J shed 1 base, with 7 bases lying between them. CDR3 sequence (DNA): TGTGCCAGCTCACAGGGGGAGAACACTGAAGCTTTCTTT. Translating gives CASSQGENTEAFF.

The chain uses TRBV25-1 and TRBJ2-7; D not certain. The ends were cut back, 0 bases at V and 3 bases at J, with 12 bases in the middle. This CDR3 region has 15 residues. The V gene's germline CDR1 is MGHDK and CDR2 SYGVNS. In nucleotides, the CDR3 is TGTGCCAGCAGTGAATATTTAAAGGGTAGCTACGAGCAGTACTTC. It yields the protein CASSEYLKGSYEQYF.

A few counts support this clone. The rearrangement joins TRBV7-9 to TRBJ2-1, with 9 bases lining up with TRBD2. The ends lost 5 bases at V and 6 bases at J; junction bases unmatched: 11. The CDR3 spans 16 residues. Germline loops: CDR1 SEHNR, CDR2 FQNEAQ (reference sequence). The CDR3 region is CASSAYRTSESNEQFF. The CDR3 coding sequence is TGTGCCAGCAGCGCGTATAGGACTAGCGAATCCAATGAGCAGTTCTTC.

This chain joins TRBV5-1 and TRBJ1-2; 7 bases are shared with TRBD1. CDR3 length equals 14 residues. V lost 4 bases and J lost 2; bases outside the gene matches: 5. Germline assignment: CDR1 SGHRS and CDR2 YFSETQ. CDR3 nucleotide sequence: TGCGCCAGCAGCGCGACACAGGGGAACTATGGCTACACCTTC. Protein sequence: CASSATQGNYGYTF.

This chain's CDR3 is CASRGTGPNSPLHF. The DNA of the CDR3 is TGTGCCAGCAGAGGGACAGGGCCTAATTCACCCCTCCACTTT. This chain uses TRBV2 with TRBJ1-6; TRBD1 matches 9 bases. CDR1 is SNHLY, CDR2 FYNNEI, per germline. J was trimmed by 6 bases and V by 6 bases; bases with no gene match: 3. This CDR3 contains 14 residues.

This clone has more than one count but fewer than ten. The chain is built from TRBV6-5 and TRBJ1-4, with D possibly TRBD1 on 5 matching bases. This CDR3 comprises 15 residues. The germline V and J ends were trimmed by 2 bases and 7 bases, with 14 bases remaining between them. The germline gives CDR1 MNHEY, CDR2 SVGAGI. The CDR3 is CASSYRGGVGEKLFF. The DNA for the CDR3 is TGTGCCAGCAGTTACCGTGGAGGGGTCGGTGAAAAACTGTTTTTT.

V gene TRBV7-8 combines with J gene TRBJ1-5; 9 bases agree with TRBD1. The germline CDR1 and CDR2 sequences are SGHVS and FQNEAQ. The CDR3 runs 16 residues. The junction had 5 bases not matched to a gene; V was cut back by 0 bases and J by 5 bases. The CDR3 coding sequence is TGTGCCAGCAGCTTAGCGCCGGGACAGGGTGATCAGCCCCAGCATTTT. This codes for CASSLAPGQGDQPQHF. Together with reference TRBV7-8 and TRBJ1-5, the CDR3 gives the full variable domain: GAGVSQSPRYKVAKRGQDVALRCDPISGHVSLFWYQQALGQGPEFLTYFQNEAQLDKSGLPSDRFFAERPEGSVSTLKIQRTQQEDSAVYLCASSLAPGQGDQPQHFGDGTRLSIL.

The chain links TRBV29-1 to TRBJ1-2; no firm D call. CDR1 is SQVTM and CDR2 is ANQGSEA in the germline V gene. V was shortened by 3 bases and J by 0 bases, with 5 bases between the two germline ends. CDR3 length: 12 residues. The DNA of the CDR3 is TGCAGCGTTGATTTTGCTAACTATGGCTACACCTTC. Its translation: CSVDFANYGYTF. The whole variable domain, remainder taken from reference TRBV29-1 and TRBJ1-2, is SAVISQKPSRDICQRGTSLTIQCQVDSQVTMMFWYRQQPGQSLTLIATANQGSEATYESGFVIDKFPISRPNLTFSTLTVSNMSPEDSSIYLCSVDFANYGYTFGSGTRLTVV.

The J gene is TRBJ2-7, the V gene TRBV6-5, with TRBD2 identical over 7 bases. Trimming took 5 bases from V and 7 from J; bases not matched to a gene: 5. The V gene's germline CDR1 is MNHEY and CDR2 SVGAGI. CDR3 size: 12 residues. This CDR3 reads CASSPTGREQYF. The DNA of the CDR3 is TGTGCCAGCAGTCCTACCGGGAGGGAGCAGTACTTC.

The rearrangement uses TRBV5-5 and TRBJ1-4; 8 bases are a match to TRBD1. V shed 3 bases and J 8 bases; nucleotides not matched to a gene: 6. The CDR3 length is 14 residues. Germline loops: CDR1 SGHKS, CDR2 YYEKEE (reference sequence). CDR3 coding DNA: TGTGCCAGCAGCTCTCCGGGACAGGCGGAAAAACTGTTTTTT. Translating it yields CASSSPGQAEKLFF.

In this sample, this clone turned up a few times. The rearrangement joins TRBV30 to TRBJ2-1, with 14 nucleotides matching TRBD2. CDR3 length: 14 amino acids. Trimming removed 5 bases from V and 9 bases from J; junction bases left unmatched: 6. The germline V gene encodes CDR1 GTSNPN and CDR2 SVGIG (reference sequence). The CDR3 sequence: CAWGSGLAGAEQFF. The CDR3 coding sequence is TGTGCCTGGGGATCGGGACTAGCGGGAGCTGAGCAGTTCTTC.

This clone was seen only a few times. The chain uses TRBV7-6 and TRBJ2-7; maybe TRBD1 (5 bases). This CDR3 has 15 residues. V was clipped by 5 bases and J by 0 bases, with 14 bases between them. Per germline, CDR1 SGHVS and CDR2 FNYEAQ. In DNA form, the CDR3 reads TGTGCCAGCAGCATCGACAGCCCCATCTCCTACGAGCAGTACTTC. Translation: CASSIDSPISYEQYF.

This clone has more than one count but fewer than ten. This rearrangement joins TRBV6-5 to TRBJ1-4, with D unclear. In germline, CDR1 is MNHEY, CDR2 SVGAGI. The V end was cut by 5 bases, the J end by 7 bases, with 14 bases between. There are 14 residues in the CDR3. As DNA, the CDR3 is TGTGCCAGCAGTGAGGGCAGTTTGCGTGAAAAACTGTTTTTT. As protein: CASSEGSLREKLFF.

This clone was observed a handful of times. This chain connects TRBV18 to TRBJ1-1, with D unclear. Germline V gene sequence: CDR1 KGHSH, CDR2 LQKENI. The CDR3 is 14 residues long. Deletions cut 2 bases from V and 4 bases from J, with 11 bases between. For the CDR3, the DNA is TGTGCCAGCTCACCAGCTTCTAGGTTCACTGAAGCTTTCTTT. Translation gives CASSPASRFTEAFF.